These 3 T cell receptor beta chains share one sample of origin, sequenced in a study of T cells after yellow fever vaccination. One entry per CDR3 protein, called by TCRdb with MiXCR from the 5' RACE reads. The profile shows 45,000 to 60,000 distinct CDR3 sequences, about 5.6% of them singletons. Sequenced material: PBMCs, either bulk or a sorted T-cell subset (CD4+, CD8+, memory, or dextramer-sorted; not recorded which), taken on the day of the yellow fever booster vaccination. These receptors all come from a man aged 18 to 35 who received the YFV17D yellow fever vaccine.

This clonotype was picked up many times. The chain employs TRBV29-1 and TRBJ2-5, with D unresolved. The germline V gene has CDR1 SQVTM and CDR2 ANQGSEA. With 3 bases removed from V and 1 base from J, the gap between germline ends came to 3 bases. The CDR3 has 11 amino acids. The CDR3 sequence: CSVDTQETQYF. CDR3 DNA sequence: TGCAGCGTTGACACCCAAGAGACCCAGTACTTC.

The genes are TRBV12-3 or TRBV12-4 and TRBJ2-1; no definite D call. Trimming took 10 bases from V and 6 from J, leaving 13 bases between them. The CDR3 is 12 residues long. The CDR3 sequence is CAIQVTVNEQFF. CDR3 in DNA: TGTGCCATCCAAGTCACGGTCAATGAGCAGTTCTTC.

This clonotype was counted at least ten times. V gene TRBV6-2 or TRBV6-3 combines with J gene TRBJ2-2; D ambiguous. With 9 bases removed from V and 4 bases from J, the gap between germline ends came to 6 bases. The CDR3 length is 11 residues. Germline V lookup: CDR1 MNHEY, CDR2 SVGEGT. CDR3 protein: CASGLTGELFF. Here the CDR3 DNA reads TGTGCCAGTGGTCTCACCGGGGAGCTGTTTTTT.